Listed below are T cell receptor beta chains from one sample, sequenced in a study of early T cells in non-severe SARS-CoV-2 infection. MiXCR was run by TCRdb on the 5' RACE reads, yielding one entry per CDR3 protein. The sample lists some 21,000 distinct CDR3 sequences, 5% to 5.5% seen once, with about 10% in the top ten. Specimen: whole blood. Receptors were obtained from an adult who was a healthcare worker with PCR-confirmed SARS-CoV-2 infection or an uninfected control (not recorded which). Each CDR3 is given with its conserved first and last residue. Each record gives: D gene, J gene, V gene, clone size, CDR3 DNA, CDR3 protein. A D gene is named only where the DNA matches it firmly. The size of a clone is reported for some rows only, either as once, few or many, or as a class for expanded clones.

TRBD1,TRBJ1-1,TRBV28,many,TGTGCCAGCAGTTTATATGGGACAGGGAGGACTGAAGCTTTCTTT,CASSLYGTGRTEAFF
.,TRBJ1-1,TRBV19,many,TGTGCCAGTAGCCCTTCCTTAAACACTGAAGCTTTCTTT,CASSPSLNTEAFF
.,TRBJ2-1,TRBV6-2/TRBV6-3,.,TGTGCCAGCAGCCACCGAAGAGCGCAGTTCTTC,CASSHRRAQFF
TRBD2,TRBJ2-1,TRBV4-1,many,TGCGCCAGCAGCCAAGATGGGGGGGCTAGCGGGACCCTCTACAATGAGCAGTTCTTC,CASSQDGGASGTLYNEQFF
TRBD2,TRBJ2-6,TRBV6-5,.,TGTGCCAGCAGTGGACCGGGGGAGGGGCGGACTGGGGCCAACGTCCTGACTTTC,CASSGPGEGRTGANVLTF
.,TRBJ1-5,TRBV30,.,TGTGCCTGGAGCGAGGATAGCAATCAGCCCCAGCATTTT,CAWSEDSNQPQHF
.,TRBJ1-1,TRBV12-3/TRBV12-4,many,TGTGCCAGCAGTTTAATGGGGTTGCTTGAAGCTTTCTTT,CASSLMGLLEAFF
TRBD1,TRBJ1-4,TRBV12-3/TRBV12-4,.,TGTGCCAGCAGTTTGAGACAGGGCGGCGAAAAACTGTTTTTT,CASSLRQGGEKLFF
.,TRBJ2-4,TRBV29-1,few,TGCAGCGTTGAAGGCAGAGCCAAAAACATTCAGTACTTC,CSVEGRAKNIQYF
TRBD1,TRBJ1-5,TRBV3-1,few,TGTGCCAGCAGCCCACAGGGGAACAATCAGCCCCAGCATTTT,CASSPQGNNQPQHF
.,TRBJ2-1,TRBV20-1,many,TGCAGTGCTAGAGGTGGGGGCTCCTACAATGAGCAGTTCTTC,CSARGGGSYNEQFF
TRBD2,TRBJ2-5,TRBV4-2,many,TGTGCCAGCAGCCAAGGACTAGCGGGAGTAGAGACCCAGTACTTC,CASSQGLAGVETQYF
TRBD1,TRBJ1-3,TRBV7-2,many,TGTGCCAGCAGCGTAAAGGGACAGGGATCTGGAAACACCATATATTTT,CASSVKGQGSGNTIYF
.,TRBJ2-1,TRBV10-3,many,TGTGCCATCAGTGAGGTTCTCGAATCCTACAATGAGCAGTTCTTC,CAISEVLESYNEQFF
.,TRBJ2-5,TRBV7-8,many,TGTGCCAGCAGCAACCCAAGCGTGGAGACCCAGTACTTC,CASSNPSVETQYF
.,TRBJ2-7,TRBV19,many,TGTGCCAGTAGTTTCAGCCCTGGGAGGTTATACGAGCAGTACTTC,CASSFSPGRLYEQYF
.,TRBJ2-5,TRBV12-3/TRBV12-4,many,TGTGCCAGCAGCCGAGCACCCATGAATCAAGAGACCCAGTACTTC,CASSRAPMNQETQYF
.,TRBJ1-5,TRBV7-9,many,TGTGCCAGCAGCCCGGACATCAATAGCAATCAGCCCCAGCATTTT,CASSPDINSNQPQHF
.,TRBJ2-1,TRBV5-1,many,TGCGCCAGCAGCTTGGTTGCGGCGACGAATTACAATGAGCAGTTCTTC,CASSLVAATNYNEQFF
.,TRBJ2-1,TRBV6-6,many,TGTGCCAGCAGTACCCGCGGACCCGCCTACAATGAGCAGTTCTTC,CASSTRGPAYNEQFF
.,TRBJ2-2,TRBV9,many,TGTGCCAGCAGCCCCCAAGGCCCCCGCGGCACCGGGGAGCTGTTTTTT,CASSPQGPRGTGELFF
.,TRBJ1-2,TRBV5-4,.,TGTGCCAGCAGCAGGTCAGAGCTATATGGCTACACCTTC,CASSRSELYGYTF
TRBD1,TRBJ2-3,TRBV20-1,medium-sized,TGCAGTGCGTCTCCCGGGACAGGGGACACAGATACGCAGTATTTT,CSASPGTGDTDTQYF
.,TRBJ2-1,TRBV7-9,.,TGTGCCAGCAGCTTCTTGGGGGCGCATCCGAATCGGACCTTGGAATCAAGCCCCAATGAGCAGTTCTTC,CASSFLGAHPNRTLESSPNEQFF
.,TRBJ2-5,TRBV5-1,.,TGCGCCAGCAGCCACGGGGCCTCCGGCCAGGAGACCCAGTACTTC,CASSHGASGQETQYF
.,TRBJ2-2,TRBV9,many,TGTGCCAGCAGCCCGGTTGGGACCGGGGAGCTGTTTTTT,CASSPVGTGELFF
.,TRBJ1-5,TRBV19,medium-sized,TGTGCCAGTAAAGAAGGGTACGATCAGCCCCAGCATTTT,CASKEGYDQPQHF
.,TRBJ1-1,TRBV7-9,many,TGTGCCAGCACCCCAGGGAGTAACACTGAAGCTTTCTTT,CASTPGSNTEAFF
.,TRBJ2-2,TRBV29-1,many,TGCAGCGTTGGGGTTGTACCCGGGGAGCTGTTTTTT,CSVGVVPGELFF
.,TRBJ1-1,TRBV7-2,many,TGTGCCAGCAGCTTAGACCGCGTGGCTGAAGCTTTCTTT,CASSLDRVAEAFF
.,TRBJ2-5,TRBV29-1,many,TGCAGCGTGGCCAACACTGTGTTCTGGGAAAACCAAAAAGAGACCCAGTACTTC,CSVANTVFWENQKETQYF
.,TRBJ2-1,TRBV6-2/TRBV6-3,many,TGTGCCAGCGGAAAGAAGAACAATGAGCAGTTCTTC,CASGKKNNEQFF
TRBD1,TRBJ1-1,TRBV12-3/TRBV12-4,many,TGTGCCAGCAGTTGGGGACAGTCCCTTGAAGCTTTCTTT,CASSWGQSLEAFF
TRBD2,TRBJ2-2,TRBV6-2/TRBV6-3,many,TGTGCCAGCAGTTACTATCCTAGCGGGAGACCCGGGGAGCTGTTTTTT,CASSYYPSGRPGELFF
.,TRBJ1-1,TRBV20-1,.,TGCGCTGCTAAGGGCAGGAACACTGAAGCTTTCTTT,CAAKGRNTEAFF
TRBD2,TRBJ2-7,TRBV27,many,TGTGCCAGCGGATCTGGGGCTAGCGGGGACTACGAGCAGTACTTC,CASGSGASGDYEQYF
.,TRBJ1-5,TRBV2,many,TGTGCCAGCCATCCGGGGGCGGCTCAGCCCCAGCATTTT,CASHPGAAQPQHF
TRBD1,TRBJ2-7,TRBV29-1,.,TGCAGCGTCCGGGACAGGGCGTCCGAGCAGTACTTC,CSVRDRASEQYF
TRBD2,TRBJ2-3,TRBV7-6,many,TGTGCCAGCAGCCCCCGACTAGCGGTCGATACGCAGTATTTT,CASSPRLAVDTQYF
TRBD2,TRBJ2-3,TRBV28,large,TGTGCCAGCAGTCACCTCCAGCGGGGCCGGGATACGCAGTATTTT,CASSHLQRGRDTQYF
.,TRBJ2-5,TRBV19,many,TGTGCCAGTAGTACCCGACCGGGGAGTTGGGAGACCCAGTACTTC,CASSTRPGSWETQYF
.,TRBJ2-6,TRBV5-4,many,TGTGCCAGCAGCTTGGTCCCGCTGAGCTCTGGGGCCAACGTCCTGACTTTC,CASSLVPLSSGANVLTF
.,TRBJ1-5,TRBV28,many,TGTGCCAGCGGCCGGGCCCAGCCCCAGCATTTT,CASGRAQPQHF
TRBD1,TRBJ1-1,TRBV7-3,many,TGTGCCAGCAGTCCTACAGGGGGCGCGGCTGCTTTCTTT,CASSPTGGAAAFF
TRBD2,TRBJ2-7,TRBV20-1,many,TGCAGTGCTAGACTTAGCGGGAACTCCTACGAGCAGTACTTC,CSARLSGNSYEQYF